This TCR beta chain was documented in a study of T cell responses to AZD1222 COVID-19 vaccine. Whole-study results and caveats: Donors, mostly white British, included more females; clonal diversity was possibly underestimated. Baseline seropositivity characterized only six AZD1222 recipients. Increases in Spike-specific TCR breadth and depth were seen after two AZD1222 doses.

Produced via immunoSEQ multiplex PCR; TCRdb's table is partial and in-frame only. The top ten hold under 25% of the sample, which has about 50,000 clones, approximately 85% seen once. A remark on this clone: The target antigen is unknown.

CDR3 length: 14 amino acids. V lost 4 bases and J lost 5; bases outside the gene matches: 2. Germline values: CDR1 SEHNR, CDR2 FQNEAQ (reference sequence). The chain carries TRBV7-9 and TRBJ1-4; 9 bases line up with TRBD1. The sequence came from an adult in good health. Sequences were derived from peripheral blood, sampled on day 0 of MenACWY control vaccination. CDR3 bases: TGTGCCAGCAGCTCGGGACAGGGAAATGAAAAACTGTTTTTT. Translation: CASSSGQGNEKLFF.